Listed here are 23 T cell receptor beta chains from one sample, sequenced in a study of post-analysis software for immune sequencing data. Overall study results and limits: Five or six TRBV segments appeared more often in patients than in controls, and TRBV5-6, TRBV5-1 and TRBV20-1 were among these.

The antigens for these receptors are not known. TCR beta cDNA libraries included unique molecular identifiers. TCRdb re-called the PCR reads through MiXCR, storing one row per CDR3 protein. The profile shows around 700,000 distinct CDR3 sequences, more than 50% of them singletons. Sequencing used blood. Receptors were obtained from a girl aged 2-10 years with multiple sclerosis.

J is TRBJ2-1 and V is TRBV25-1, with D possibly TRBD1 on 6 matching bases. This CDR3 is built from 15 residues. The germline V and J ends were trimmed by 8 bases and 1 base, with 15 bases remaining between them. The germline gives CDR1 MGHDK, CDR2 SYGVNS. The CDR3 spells CASGRRGSSYNEQFF. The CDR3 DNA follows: TGTGCCAGCGGTCGCAGGGGCAGTTCCTACAATGAGCAGTTCTTC.

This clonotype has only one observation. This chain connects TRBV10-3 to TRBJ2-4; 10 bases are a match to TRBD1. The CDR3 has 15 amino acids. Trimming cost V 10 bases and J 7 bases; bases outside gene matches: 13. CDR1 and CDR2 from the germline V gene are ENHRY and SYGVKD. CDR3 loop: CATLGQGEVGNIQYF. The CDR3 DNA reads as TGTGCCACCCTCGGACAGGGGGAGGTCGGGAACATTCAGTACTTC.

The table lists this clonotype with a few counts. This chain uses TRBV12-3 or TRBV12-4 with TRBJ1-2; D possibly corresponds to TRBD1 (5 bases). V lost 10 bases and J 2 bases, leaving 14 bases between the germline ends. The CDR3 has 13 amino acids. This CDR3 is CATRWGFNYGYTF. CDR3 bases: TGTGCCACCCGGTGGGGGTTCAACTATGGCTACACCTTC.

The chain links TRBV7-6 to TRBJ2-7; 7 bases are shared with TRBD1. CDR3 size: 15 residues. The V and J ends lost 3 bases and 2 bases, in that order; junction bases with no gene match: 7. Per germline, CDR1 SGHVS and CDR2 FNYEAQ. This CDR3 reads CASSFTGVKTYEQYF. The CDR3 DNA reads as TGTGCCAGCAGCTTTACAGGGGTGAAAACCTACGAGCAGTACTTC.

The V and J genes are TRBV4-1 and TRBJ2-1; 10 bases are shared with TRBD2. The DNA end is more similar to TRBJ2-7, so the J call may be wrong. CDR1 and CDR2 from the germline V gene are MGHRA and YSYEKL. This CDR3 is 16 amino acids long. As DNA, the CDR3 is TGCGCCAGCAGCCGACTTTTAGCGGGAGGCAACAATGAGCAGTACTTC. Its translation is CASSRLLAGGNNEQYF.

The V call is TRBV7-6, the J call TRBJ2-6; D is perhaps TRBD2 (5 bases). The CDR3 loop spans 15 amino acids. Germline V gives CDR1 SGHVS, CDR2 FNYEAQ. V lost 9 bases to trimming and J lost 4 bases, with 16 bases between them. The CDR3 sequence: CASSALEAGANVLTF. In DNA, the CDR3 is TGTGCCAGTAGCGCCCTAGAGGCCGGGGCCAACGTCCTGACTTTC. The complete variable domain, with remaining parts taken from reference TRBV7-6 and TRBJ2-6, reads GAGVSQSPRYKVTKRGQDVALRCDPISGHVSLYWYRQALGQGPEFLTYFNYEAQQDKSGLPNDRFSAERPEGSISTLTIQRTEQRDSAMYRCASSALEAGANVLTFGAGSRLTVL.

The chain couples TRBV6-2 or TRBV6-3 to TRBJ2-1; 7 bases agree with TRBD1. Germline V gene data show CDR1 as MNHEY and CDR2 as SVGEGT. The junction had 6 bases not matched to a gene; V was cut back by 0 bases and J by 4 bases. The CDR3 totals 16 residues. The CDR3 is CASSYSGQGVYNEQFF. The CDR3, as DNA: TGTGCCAGCAGTTACTCGGGCCAGGGGGTATACAATGAGCAGTTCTTC.

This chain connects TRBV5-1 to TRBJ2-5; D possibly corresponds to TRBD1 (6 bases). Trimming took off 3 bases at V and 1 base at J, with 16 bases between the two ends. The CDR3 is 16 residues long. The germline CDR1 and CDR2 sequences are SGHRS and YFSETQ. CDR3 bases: TGCGCCAGCAGCTGGACCCGAACAGGGACCCAAGAGACCCAGTACTTC. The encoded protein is CASSWTRTGTQETQYF.

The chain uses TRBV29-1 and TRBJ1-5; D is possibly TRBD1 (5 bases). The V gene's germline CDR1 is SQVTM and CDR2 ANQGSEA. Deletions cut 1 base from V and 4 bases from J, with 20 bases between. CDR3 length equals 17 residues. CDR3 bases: TGCAGCGTTGAAGGGGTAGGGGCACCCATGGGGAATCAGCCCCAGCATTTT. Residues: CSVEGVGAPMGNQPQHF.

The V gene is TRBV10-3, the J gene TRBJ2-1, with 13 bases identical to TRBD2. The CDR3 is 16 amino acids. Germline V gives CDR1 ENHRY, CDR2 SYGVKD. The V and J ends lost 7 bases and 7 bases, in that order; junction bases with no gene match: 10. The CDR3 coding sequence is TGTGCCATCACCTCCGGGACTAGCGGGAAATTGAATGAGCAGTTCTTC. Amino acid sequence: CAITSGTSGKLNEQFF.

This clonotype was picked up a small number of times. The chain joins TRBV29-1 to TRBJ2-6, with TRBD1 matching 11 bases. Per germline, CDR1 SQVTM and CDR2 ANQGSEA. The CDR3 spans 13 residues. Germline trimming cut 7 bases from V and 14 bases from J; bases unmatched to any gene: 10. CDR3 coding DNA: TGCAGCGCCGGAGAGGGGACAGGGGGTATCCTGACTTTC. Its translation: CSAGEGTGGILTF.

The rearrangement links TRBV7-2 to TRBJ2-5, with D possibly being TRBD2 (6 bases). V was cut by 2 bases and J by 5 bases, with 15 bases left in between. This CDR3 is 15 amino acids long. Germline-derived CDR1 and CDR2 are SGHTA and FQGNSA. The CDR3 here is CASSLTSSGQETQYF. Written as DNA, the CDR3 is TGTGCCAGCAGCTTAACTAGCTCTGGCCAGGAGACCCAGTACTTC.

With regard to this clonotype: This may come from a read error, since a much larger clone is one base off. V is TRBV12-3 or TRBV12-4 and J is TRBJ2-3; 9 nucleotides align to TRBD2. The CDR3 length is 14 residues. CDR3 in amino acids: CASSSLAGTDAQYF. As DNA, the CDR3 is TGTGCCAGCAGTTCACTAGCGGGCACAGATGCGCAGTATTTT.

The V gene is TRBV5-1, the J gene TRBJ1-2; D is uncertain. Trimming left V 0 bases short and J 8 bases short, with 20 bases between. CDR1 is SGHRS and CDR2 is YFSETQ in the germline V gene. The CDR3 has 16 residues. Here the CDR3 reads CASSLATAAHLIGYTF. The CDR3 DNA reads TGCGCCAGCAGCTTGGCGACGGCGGCTCACCTGATCGGCTACACCTTC.

CDR3 coding DNA: TGCAGTGCTAGGACAGACTACAATGAGCAGTTCTTC. It encodes CSARTDYNEQFF. This chain links TRBV20-1 with TRBJ2-1; possible D gene TRBD1, 5 bases. CDR1 is DFQATT, CDR2 SNEGSKA, per germline (reference sequence). With 3 bases removed from V and 3 bases from J, the gap between germline ends came to 6 bases. There are 12 residues in the CDR3.

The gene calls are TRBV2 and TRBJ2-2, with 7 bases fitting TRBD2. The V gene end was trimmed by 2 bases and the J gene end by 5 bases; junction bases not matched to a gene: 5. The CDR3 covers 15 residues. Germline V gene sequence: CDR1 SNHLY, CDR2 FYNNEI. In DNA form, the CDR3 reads TGTGCCAGCAGTGAATTCGGCGGGAGTACCGGGGAGCTGTTTTTT. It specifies CASSEFGGSTGELFF. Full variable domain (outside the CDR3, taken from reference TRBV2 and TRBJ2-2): EPEVTQTPSHQVTQMGQEVILRCVPISNHLYFYWYRQILGQKVEFLVSFYNNEISEKSEIFDDQFSVERPDGSNFTLKIRSTKLEDSAMYFCASSEFGGSTGELFFGEGSRLTVL.

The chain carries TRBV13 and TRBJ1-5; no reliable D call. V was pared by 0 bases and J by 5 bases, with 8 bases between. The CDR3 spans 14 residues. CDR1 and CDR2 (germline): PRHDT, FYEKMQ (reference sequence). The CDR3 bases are TGTGCCAGCAGCTTAGGCAGTCTGGATCAGCCCCAGCATTTT. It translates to CASSLGSLDQPQHF.

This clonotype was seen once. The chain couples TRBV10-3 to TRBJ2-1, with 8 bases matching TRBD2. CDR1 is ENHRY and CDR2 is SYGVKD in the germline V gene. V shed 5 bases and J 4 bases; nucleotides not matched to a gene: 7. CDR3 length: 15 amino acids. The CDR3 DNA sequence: TGTGCCATCAGTCAAGGCGGGGGGACGTACAATGAGCAGTTCTTC. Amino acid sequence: CAISQGGGTYNEQFF.

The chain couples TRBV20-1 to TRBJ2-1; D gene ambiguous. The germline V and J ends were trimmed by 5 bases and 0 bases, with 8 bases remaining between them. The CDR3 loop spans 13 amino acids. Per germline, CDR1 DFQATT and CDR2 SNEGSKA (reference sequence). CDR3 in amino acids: CSALLDSYNEQFF. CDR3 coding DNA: TGCAGTGCTTTGCTCGACTCCTACAATGAGCAGTTCTTC.

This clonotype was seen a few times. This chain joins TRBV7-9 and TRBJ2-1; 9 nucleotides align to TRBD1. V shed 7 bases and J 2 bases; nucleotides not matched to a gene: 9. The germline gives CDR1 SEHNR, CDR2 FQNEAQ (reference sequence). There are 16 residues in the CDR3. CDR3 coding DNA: TGTGCCAGCATTGATCACACAGGGGGCCCCTACAATGAGCAGTTCTTC. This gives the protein CASIDHTGGPYNEQFF.

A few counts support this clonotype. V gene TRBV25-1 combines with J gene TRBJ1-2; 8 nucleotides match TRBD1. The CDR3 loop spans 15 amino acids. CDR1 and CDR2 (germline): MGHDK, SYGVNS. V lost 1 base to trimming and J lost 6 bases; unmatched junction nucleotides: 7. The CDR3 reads CASSESGGAYNGYTF. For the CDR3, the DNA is TGTGCCAGCAGTGAATCAGGGGGCGCGTATAATGGCTACACCTTC.

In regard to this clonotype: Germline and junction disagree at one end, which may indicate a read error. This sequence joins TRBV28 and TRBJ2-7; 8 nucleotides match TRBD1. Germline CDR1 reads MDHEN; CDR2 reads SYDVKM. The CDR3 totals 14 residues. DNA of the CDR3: TGTGCCAGCAGTATATGGACAGGGATAAACGAGCAGTACTTC. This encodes CASSIWTGINEQYF.

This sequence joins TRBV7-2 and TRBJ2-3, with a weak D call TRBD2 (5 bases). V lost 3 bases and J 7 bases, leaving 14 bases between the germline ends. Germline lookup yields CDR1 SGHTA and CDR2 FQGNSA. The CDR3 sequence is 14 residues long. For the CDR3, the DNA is TGTGCCAGCAGCTTTAATGAGGGTCCTTATACGCAGTATTTT. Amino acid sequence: CASSFNEGPYTQYF.